This TCR beta chain is from a study of blood T cell repertoires in COVID-19. Whole-study context: There were acute and convalescent COVID-19 samples, and they came from the United States, Italy and Spain.

This table comes from immunoSEQ multiplex PCR, and its TCRdb copy is limited to in-frame clones, with some not included. The repertoire holds more than 250,000 clones, approximately 86% seen once, with 3.6% in the top ten. CDR1 and CDR2 from the germline V gene are MNHNS and SASEGT. The CDR3 is made up of 19 amino acids. V dropped 1 base and J dropped 0; count of bases not matched to a gene: 10. This TCR came from a man between 18 and 29 years old with active or convalescent COVID-19. The chain employs TRBV6-1 and TRBJ1-3; 9 nucleotides line up with TRBD1. The specimen was peripheral blood. The CDR3 region has the DNA TGTGCCAGCAGTGAAGGAGGGTGGACAGGGGCTCACTCTGGAAACACCATATATTTT. Amino acids: CASSEGGWTGAHSGNTIYF.